What follows describes a single T cell receptor beta chain. This entry comes from a study of blood T cell repertoires in COVID-19. Across the study: Sample material is recorded as cDNA or gDNA derived from T cells, B-cell-depleted T cells, or PBMCs.

The CDR3 is made up of 11 amino acids. Germline V gives CDR1 SEHNR, CDR2 FQNEAQ (reference sequence). The ends were cut back, 5 bases at V and 7 bases at J, with 8 bases in the middle. Assay: immunoSEQ multiplex PCR; the TCRdb copy retains only in-frame clones and omits some. The sample consists of about 130,000 clones, approximately 82% of them appearing once. This TCR came from a woman aged 45-65 years with acute or convalescent COVID-19. This chain connects TRBV7-9 to TRBJ1-2; D uncertain. Material for sequencing was peripheral blood. The CDR3 sequence is CASSPRFGYTF. For the CDR3, the DNA is TGTGCCAGCAGCCCTAGATTTGGCTACACCTTC.